One T cell receptor beta chain is described in this entry. Here immunoSEQ multiplex PCR was the method, and the copy in TCRdb shows in-frame clones only, minus some. In the table there are 40,000 to 45,000 clones, roughly nine tenths of which are singletons. The data originate from a study of T cell changes during pregnancy in multiple sclerosis. Per the germline V gene, CDR1 is SNHLY and CDR2 is FYNNEI. After removal of 2 bases from V and 2 bases from J, the junction contained 0 bases not matched to a gene. CDR3 length equals 15 residues. The TCR was taken from a female donor with multiple sclerosis, enrolled in a pregnancy study. The rearrangement uses TRBV2 and TRBJ2-6, with 7 positions matching TRBD1. The source was CD4+ T cells from peripheral blood mononuclear cells, collected in the first trimester of pregnancy. CDR3 sequence: CASSETGAGANVLTF. CDR3 nucleotide sequence: TGTGCCAGCAGTGAAACAGGGGCTGGGGCCAACGTCCTGACTTTC.